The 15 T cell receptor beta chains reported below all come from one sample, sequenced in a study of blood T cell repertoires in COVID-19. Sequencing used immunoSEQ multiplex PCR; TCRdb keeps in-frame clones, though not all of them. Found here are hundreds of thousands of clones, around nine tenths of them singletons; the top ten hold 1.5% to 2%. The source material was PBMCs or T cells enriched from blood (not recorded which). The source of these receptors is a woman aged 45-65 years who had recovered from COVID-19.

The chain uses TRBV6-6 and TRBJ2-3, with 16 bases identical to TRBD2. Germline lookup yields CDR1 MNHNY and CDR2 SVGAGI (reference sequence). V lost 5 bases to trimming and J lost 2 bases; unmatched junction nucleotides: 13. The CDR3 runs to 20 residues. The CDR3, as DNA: TGTGCCAGCAGTCAGGGACTAGCGGGAGGGCCCTGGGTACACACAGATACGCAGTATTTT. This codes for CASSQGLAGGPWVHTDTQYF.

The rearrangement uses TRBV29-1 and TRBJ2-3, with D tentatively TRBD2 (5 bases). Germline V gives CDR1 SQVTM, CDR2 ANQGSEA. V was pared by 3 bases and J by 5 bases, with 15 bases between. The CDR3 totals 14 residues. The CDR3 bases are TGCAGCGTTGACTTTACTAGTAACGTAGATACGCAGTATTTT. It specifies CSVDFTSNVDTQYF.

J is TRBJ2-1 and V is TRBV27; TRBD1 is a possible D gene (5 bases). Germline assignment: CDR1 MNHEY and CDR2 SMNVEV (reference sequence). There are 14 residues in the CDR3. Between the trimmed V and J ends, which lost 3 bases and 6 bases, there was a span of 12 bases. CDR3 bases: TGTGCCAGCAGTTTCCACCAGGGTCGCAATGAGCAGTTCTTC. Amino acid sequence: CASSFHQGRNEQFF.

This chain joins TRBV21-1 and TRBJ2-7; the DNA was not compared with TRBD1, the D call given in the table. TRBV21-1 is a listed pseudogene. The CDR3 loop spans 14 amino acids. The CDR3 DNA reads TGTGCCAGCAGCAAAGACGCAGATTCCTACGAGCAGTACTTC. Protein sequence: CASSKDADSYEQYF.

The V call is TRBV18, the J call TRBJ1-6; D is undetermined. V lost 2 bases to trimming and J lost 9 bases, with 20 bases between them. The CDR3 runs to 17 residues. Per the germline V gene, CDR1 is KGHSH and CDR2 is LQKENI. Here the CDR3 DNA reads TGTGCCAGCTCACCAGAAGGTCCGGGAACCTTGCGTTCACCCCTCCACTTT. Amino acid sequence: CASSPEGPGTLRSPLHF.

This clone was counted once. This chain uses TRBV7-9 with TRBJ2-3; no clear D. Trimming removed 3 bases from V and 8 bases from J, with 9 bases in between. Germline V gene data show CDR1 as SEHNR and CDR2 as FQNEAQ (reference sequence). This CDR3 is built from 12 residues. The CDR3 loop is CASSFLFGTQYF. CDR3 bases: TGTGCCAGCAGCTTCCTTTTCGGTACGCAGTATTTT.

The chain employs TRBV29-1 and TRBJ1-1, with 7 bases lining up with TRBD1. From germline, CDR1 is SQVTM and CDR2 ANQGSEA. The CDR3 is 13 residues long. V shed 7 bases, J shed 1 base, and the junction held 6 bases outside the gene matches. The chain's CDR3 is CSGQGYPNTEAFF. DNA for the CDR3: TGCAGCGGACAGGGTTACCCGAACACTGAAGCTTTCTTT.

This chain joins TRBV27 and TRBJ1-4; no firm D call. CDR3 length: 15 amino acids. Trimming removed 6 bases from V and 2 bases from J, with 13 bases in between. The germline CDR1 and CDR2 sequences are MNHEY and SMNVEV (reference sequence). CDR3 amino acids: CASSPSSITNEKLFF. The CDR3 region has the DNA TGTGCCAGCAGCCCTAGTTCGATCACTAATGAAAAACTGTTTTTT.

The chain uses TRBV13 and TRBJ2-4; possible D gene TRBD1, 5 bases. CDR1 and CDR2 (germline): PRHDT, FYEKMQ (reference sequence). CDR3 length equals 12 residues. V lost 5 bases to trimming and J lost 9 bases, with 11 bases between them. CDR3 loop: CASSLDNSIQYF. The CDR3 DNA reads TGTGCCAGCAGCCTGGACAATTCCATTCAGTACTTC.

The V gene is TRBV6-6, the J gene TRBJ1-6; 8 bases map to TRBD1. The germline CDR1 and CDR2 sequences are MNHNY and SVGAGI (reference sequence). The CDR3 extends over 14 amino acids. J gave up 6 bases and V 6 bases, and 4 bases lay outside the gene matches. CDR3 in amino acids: CASSLTGGNSPLHF. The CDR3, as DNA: TGTGCCAGCAGCCTCACAGGGGGTAATTCACCCCTCCACTTT.

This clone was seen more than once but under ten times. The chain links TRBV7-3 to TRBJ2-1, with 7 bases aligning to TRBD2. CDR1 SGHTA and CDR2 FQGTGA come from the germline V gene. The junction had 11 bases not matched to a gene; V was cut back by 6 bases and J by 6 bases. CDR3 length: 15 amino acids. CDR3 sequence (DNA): TGTGCCAGCAGTCTACAGCTTAGCGGGCGCAATGAGCAGTTCTTC. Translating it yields CASSLQLSGRNEQFF.

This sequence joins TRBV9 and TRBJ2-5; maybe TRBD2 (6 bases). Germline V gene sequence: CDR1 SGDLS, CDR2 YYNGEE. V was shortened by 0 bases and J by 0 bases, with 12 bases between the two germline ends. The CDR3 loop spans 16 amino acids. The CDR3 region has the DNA TGTGCCAGCAGCGTAGGATTACTAGCAGACCAAGAGACCCAGTACTTC. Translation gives CASSVGLLADQETQYF. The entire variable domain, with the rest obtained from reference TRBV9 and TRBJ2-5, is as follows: DSGVTQTPKHLITATGQRVTLRCSPRSGDLSVYWYQQSLDQGLQFLIQYYNGEERAKGNILERFSAQQFPDLHSELNLSSLELGDSALYFCASSVGLLADQETQYFGPGTRLLVL.

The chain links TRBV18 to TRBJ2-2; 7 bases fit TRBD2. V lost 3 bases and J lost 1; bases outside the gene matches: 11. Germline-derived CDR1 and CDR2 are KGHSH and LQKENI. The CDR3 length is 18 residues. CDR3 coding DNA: TGTGCCAGCTCACCCGTAACGTCAAGCGGGATGAACACCGGGGAGCTGTTTTTT. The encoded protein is CASSPVTSSGMNTGELFF.

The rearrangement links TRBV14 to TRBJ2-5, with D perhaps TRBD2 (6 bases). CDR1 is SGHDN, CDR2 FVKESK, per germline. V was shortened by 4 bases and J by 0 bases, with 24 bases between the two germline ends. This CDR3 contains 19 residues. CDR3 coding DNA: TGTGCCAGCAGCCCATCCGACGGTCTAGCTGGGGGGTACCAAGAGACCCAGTACTTC. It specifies CASSPSDGLAGGYQETQYF.

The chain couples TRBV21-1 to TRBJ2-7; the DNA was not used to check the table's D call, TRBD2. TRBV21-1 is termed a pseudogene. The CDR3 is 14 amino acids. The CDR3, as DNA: TGTGCCAGCGACCAGCGGGAGGGCCGGTACGAGCAGTACTTC. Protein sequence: CASDQREGRYEQYF.